This T cell receptor beta chain was retrieved from a study of OX40 agonist ivuxolimab in advanced cancers. Study-wide points: Expanded clones were, on average, more numerous in CD8+ T cells than in CD4+.

Comment on this clone: The target antigen is unknown.

CDR1 is SGHVS, CDR2 FQNEAQ, per germline. With V trimmed by 7 bases and J by 8 bases, 14 bases remained unmatched. This CDR3 has 16 amino acids. Data came from immunoSEQ multiplex PCR; TCRdb stores just in-frame clones and leaves some out. The data show roughly 80,000 clones, 80% to 90% seen once. The chain employs TRBV7-8 and TRBJ1-2, with 12 bases that match TRBD1. Sequenced material: CD4+ or CD8+ T cells sorted from blood, taken in a trial of the OX40 agonist ivuxolimab. The receptor was derived from an adult with an advanced solid tumor such as melanoma, head and neck, liver or kidney cancer. CDR3 sequence reads: CASILSRGQGARGYTF. CDR3 nucleotides: TGTGCCAGCATCCTCTCCCGGGGACAGGGGGCGAGGGGCTACACCTTC.